This TCR beta chain was found in a study of Ad26.COV2.S vaccination and SARS-CoV-2 variants. The wider study: The authors gave Ad26.COV2.S intramuscularly, either once or twice 56 days apart.

Sample treatment: 15 to 20 received Ad26.COV2.S at low or high dose, single or two shots; roughly 5 received placebo; per-sample allocation not given. Sampling happened 63 days after the first vaccine or placebo injection. From germline, CDR1 is MDHEN and CDR2 SYDVKM. Trimming stripped 6 bases from V and 0 bases from J, with 15 bases between. The CDR3 runs 15 residues. Produced via immunoSEQ multiplex PCR; TCRdb's table is partial and in-frame only. The data show 350,000 to 450,000 clones, approximately 89% seen once. This receptor was taken from a person aged 18-65 years who received the Ad26.COV2.S COVID-19 vaccine or a placebo. The V call is TRBV28, the J call TRBJ2-7; a weak D match, TRBD1 (5 bases). Source: peripheral blood, taken in a trial of Ad26.COV2.S vaccine versus placebo. For the CDR3, the DNA is TGTGCCAGCAGCCCCCCGACAGTCCGCTCCTACGAGCAGTACTTC. Its protein product is CASSPPTVRSYEQYF.